This T cell receptor (beta chain) appears in the sequencing data of a study of Tregs in tolerant kidney transplant recipients. As for the study in general: Related graft donors supplied nonmyeloablative bone marrow transplants, and mixed chimerism was transient.

To note about this clone: With the read ending 3 residues before the CDR3 end, the germline J gene is used to fill in that end.

TCRdb's copy holds only in-frame clones and misses some; the assay was immunoSEQ multiplex PCR. The sample includes 30,000 to 35,000 clones. CDR1 and CDR2 from the germline V gene are LNHDA and SQIVND (reference sequence). The CDR3 extends over 14 amino acids. Trimming stripped 9 bases from V and 3 bases from J, with 18 bases between. The sample consisted of CD8+ T cells from blood, taken before the transplant. The chain combines TRBV19 with TRBJ2-7, with D perhaps matching TRBD2 (6 bases). The clonotype was recovered from a human donor who received a combined kidney and bone marrow transplant. The part of the CDR3 DNA that was read is TGTGCCAGCTCCCCGGAGGGGTTGGGCTACGAG. Its translation is CASSPEGLGYE. The full-length CDR3 reads as CASSPEGLGYEQYF.